This TCR beta chain came from a study of cytomegalovirus exposure and HLA in healthy donors. Germline V gene data show CDR1 as MGHRA and CDR2 as YSYEKL. The CDR3 has 14 residues. V lost 4 bases to trimming and J lost 1 base, with 10 bases between them. In the PCR, 60 Vbeta and 13 Jbeta primers were used. Produced via immunoSEQ multiplex PCR; TCRdb's table is partial and in-frame only. The table includes over 100,000 clones, over 60% detected once. Broader study findings: In all likelihood, a cluster of highly shared sequence variants was a sequencing artifact. DRB1 showed the most TCR associations and HLA-C the fewest in a later analysis, as rates varied by HLA locus. In vitro data verified a few CMV-associated chains as specific for CMV antigens. Presence/absence analyses assumed roughly uniform sequencing depth across donors.

A note on this clone: Its cognate antigen is unknown.

The source of this sequence is a female donor in good health and CMV-seropositive. The V and J genes are TRBV4-1 and TRBJ1-2; no firm D call. Sequenced material: PBMCs. The CDR3 region has the DNA TGCGCCAGCAGCCGGGGAGGGTTTAACTATGGCTACACCTTC. Protein: CASSRGGFNYGYTF.